The 19 T cell receptor beta chains listed next were all sequenced from one sample in a study of CD8 T cells in Susac syndrome. An amount of RNA that ranged from roughly 0.5 to 1 ug was reverse transcribed with random hexamers. Each CDR3 protein gets one entry after TCRdb re-called the immunoSEQ multiplex PCR reads with MiXCR. The top ten hold about 0.28% of the sample, which has some 80,000 distinct CDR3 sequences, 94% seen once. Sequenced input: CD8+ T cells from PBMCs. The source of these receptors is a human donor in good health.

The chain employs TRBV13 and TRBJ2-6; D is undetermined. Germline assignment: CDR1 PRHDT and CDR2 FYEKMQ (reference sequence). The CDR3 length is 15 residues. Trimming took off 0 bases at V and 4 bases at J, with 7 bases between the two ends. The CDR3 protein is CASSLGLYGANVLTF. DNA of the CDR3: TGTGCCAGCAGCTTAGGGCTATACGGGGCCAACGTCCTGACTTTC.

The rearrangement joins TRBV6-5 to TRBJ2-5, with D possibly TRBD2 on 5 matching bases. CDR1 and CDR2 from the germline V gene are MNHEY and SVGAGI. The CDR3 contains 14 residues. V shed 4 bases and J shed 2 bases, with 11 bases lying between them. CDR3 in DNA: TGTGCCAGCAGTTTCGGACTGAAACAAGAGACCCAGTACTTC. Its translation is CASSFGLKQETQYF.

This chain joins TRBV5-1 and TRBJ2-3, with D perhaps assigned TRBD1 or TRBD2 (5 bases each). Germline V gene data show CDR1 as SGHRS and CDR2 as YFSETQ. The CDR3 loop spans 15 amino acids. V lost 5 bases and J lost 0, with 13 bases in between. CDR3 amino acids: CASRPPGRSTDTQYF. The CDR3 DNA follows: TGCGCCAGCAGACCGCCGGGACGGAGCACAGATACGCAGTATTTT.

This clonotype has just one count. The chain uses TRBV9 and TRBJ2-1, with 9 nucleotides matching TRBD2. The V gene end was trimmed by 0 bases and the J gene end by 5 bases; junction bases not matched to a gene: 3. CDR3 length: 15 residues. Germline CDR1 and CDR2: SGDLS and YYNGEE. CDR3 region: CASSVDSGGHNEQFF. Here the CDR3 DNA reads TGTGCCAGCAGCGTAGATAGCGGGGGCCACAATGAGCAGTTCTTC.

The V gene is TRBV5-1, the J gene TRBJ2-7, with 11 bases matching TRBD1. The V gene's germline CDR1 is SGHRS and CDR2 YFSETQ. The CDR3 has 15 amino acids. After removal of 4 bases from V and 5 bases from J, the junction contained 8 bases not matched to a gene. The CDR3 reads CASSPGTGGRDEQYV. The CDR3 coding sequence is TGCGCCAGCAGCCCCGGGACAGGGGGGAGAGACGAGCAGTACGTC.

This rearrangement joins TRBV4-1 to TRBJ2-3; no clear D gene. This CDR3 comprises 17 residues. CDR1 and CDR2 from the germline V gene are MGHRA and YSYEKL. Trimming pared 1 base from V and 1 base from J, leaving 15 bases between. The CDR3 here is CASSQGVRRSGTDTQYF. CDR3 nucleotide sequence: TGCGCCAGCAGCCAAGGCGTCCGGCGATCCGGCACAGATACGCAGTATTTT.

This chain links TRBV5-6 with TRBJ1-6; D is undetermined. Trimming removed 1 base at V and 0 bases at J, with 8 bases between. The germline gives CDR1 SGHDT, CDR2 YYEEEE. This CDR3 has 16 residues. DNA for the CDR3: TGTGCCAGCAGCTTGATGGGTAGCTCCTATAATTCACCCCTCCACTTT. Amino acids: CASSLMGSSYNSPLHF.

The rearrangement links TRBV18 to TRBJ2-4; 8 nucleotides line up with TRBD1. This CDR3 is built from 16 residues. In germline, CDR1 is KGHSH, CDR2 LQKENI. The V and J ends lost 4 bases and 1 base, in that order; junction bases with no gene match: 6. This CDR3 reads CASSHRTGGAKNIQYF. CDR3 nucleotide sequence: TGTGCCAGCTCACACCGAACAGGGGGTGCCAAAAACATTCAGTACTTC.

This clonotype was seen a single time. This chain links TRBV20-1 with TRBJ1-2; the match to TRBD1 covers 8 bases. Germline-derived CDR1 and CDR2 are DFQATT and SNEGSKA (reference sequence). CDR3 length: 15 amino acids. V lost 4 bases, J lost 4 bases, and 11 bases stayed unmatched. In DNA, the CDR3 is TGCAGTGCTAATGCCGGGACAGGCTGGGGCTATGGCTACACCTTC. Its translation: CSANAGTGWGYGYTF.

On this clonotype: At one of its ends the junction is not consistent with the germline gene, which may arise from a read error. The CDR3 is CSVPGTGSSENTIYF. In nucleotides, the CDR3 is TGCAGCGTCCCCGGTACAGGGAGCTCTGAAAACACCATATATTTT. The gene calls are TRBV29-1 and TRBJ1-3, with D possibly TRBD1 on 6 matching bases. CDR1 is SQVTM, CDR2 ANQGSEA, per germline. The CDR3 has 15 residues.

This clonotype appeared a few times. The chain couples TRBV4-3 to TRBJ1-2; D unclear. V shed 0 bases and J shed 7 bases, with 6 bases lying between them. Germline lookup yields CDR1 LGHNA and CDR2 YSLEER. The CDR3 sequence is 12 residues long. The CDR3 region is CASSQDRAGYTF. CDR3 nucleotide sequence: TGCGCCAGCAGCCAAGATAGGGCTGGCTACACCTTC.

The genes are TRBV12-3 or TRBV12-4 and TRBJ2-3; D ambiguous. V was shortened by 11 bases and J by 3 bases, with 6 bases between the two germline ends. This CDR3 comprises 10 residues. The CDR3 reads CADLTDTQYF. In DNA form, the CDR3 reads TGTGCCGACTTGACAGATACGCAGTATTTT.

The V call is TRBV29-1, the J call TRBJ2-5; 10 positions match TRBD2. Germline loops: CDR1 SQVTM, CDR2 ANQGSEA. The V segment lost 8 bases and the J segment 2 bases; nucleotides outside the gene matches: 8. CDR3 length equals 14 residues. The CDR3 sequence is CSPSLAGPQETQYF. The DNA for the CDR3 is TGCAGCCCGTCACTAGCGGGGCCTCAAGAGACCCAGTACTTC.

The chain couples TRBV12-3 or TRBV12-4 to TRBJ1-2; TRBD1 might be the D (5 bases). The CDR3 is made up of 15 amino acids. V was cut by 7 bases and J by 4 bases, with 19 bases left in between. CDR3 DNA sequence: TGTGCCAGCACCATCGAAGTAGCAGACAGCTATGGCTACACCTTC. Encoded protein: CASTIEVADSYGYTF.

The rearrangement uses TRBV27 and TRBJ2-3; no definite D call. CDR1 is MNHEY, CDR2 SMNVEV, per germline (reference sequence). This CDR3 has 14 amino acids. The germline V and J ends were trimmed by 3 bases and 2 bases, with 9 bases remaining between them. In DNA, the CDR3 is TGTGCCAGCAGTTTTTTTTCGGACACAGATACGCAGTATTTT. This gives the protein CASSFFSDTDTQYF.

This rearrangement joins TRBV12-3 or TRBV12-4 to TRBJ1-5; D unresolved. The CDR3 totals 14 residues. V lost 6 bases, J lost 7 bases, and 16 bases lay in between. CDR3 bases: TGTGCCAGCAGCCCCTCAGAGGGTGTGCAGCCCCAGCATTTT. As protein: CASSPSEGVQPQHF.

The chain carries TRBV14 and TRBJ2-3, with D possibly being TRBD1 (6 bases). This CDR3 region has 13 residues. The V end was cut by 8 bases, the J end by 5 bases, with 14 bases between. The germline gives CDR1 SGHDN, CDR2 FVKESK. The CDR3 loop is CASGMTTGDTQYF. The CDR3 DNA follows: TGTGCCAGCGGAATGACGACAGGAGATACGCAGTATTTT.

The rearrangement joins TRBV20-1 to TRBJ2-2, with D maybe TRBD2 (5 bases). Per the germline V gene, CDR1 is DFQATT and CDR2 is SNEGSKA (reference sequence). With 4 bases removed from V and 5 bases from J, the gap between germline ends came to 32 bases. CDR3 length: 20 residues. The CDR3 nucleotides read TGCAGTGCTAATCAGTGGCTACTAGAGGGAGCCCAGGTGGTTACCGGGGAGCTGTTTTTT. It yields the protein CSANQWLLEGAQVVTGELFF.

The chain joins TRBV28 to TRBJ1-1; D is unclear. Germline V CDR1 and CDR2: MDHEN, SYDVKM. Trimming stripped 5 bases from V and 8 bases from J, with 9 bases between. The CDR3 contains 11 residues. The chain's CDR3 is CASSLDGEAFF. CDR3 nucleotides: TGTGCCAGCAGTCTGGACGGGGAAGCTTTCTTT.